This entry features one T cell receptor beta chain sequence. The antigen is not known. V lost 5 bases to trimming and J lost 3 bases, with 16 bases between them. Germline V gene lookup returns CDR1 MDHEN and CDR2 SYDVKM. The CDR3 has 15 residues. In building TCR beta libraries, iRepertoire HTBI primers were used together with Arm-PCR of CDR3 regions. TCRdb fed the multiplex PCR reads into MiXCR, producing one record per CDR3 protein. The sample lists approximately 480,000 distinct CDR3 sequences, around 15% occurring once. This record comes from a study of regulatory T cells in long-lasting Graves disease. Whole-study results and caveats: Persistent Graves' patients possessed reduced TCR diversity relative to recently diagnosed ones.

Described time point: newly diagnosed GD, antithyroid drugs for less than 3 months. After RNA was extracted from PBMCs, the TCR library was made from it. The same sample was also used in a study of T cells in Graves' hyperthyroidism and ophthalmopathy.

The source material was peripheral blood mononuclear cells (PBMCs), sampled at new diagnosis, from a patient treated with antithyroid drugs. The rearrangement uses TRBV28 and TRBJ1-1, with D unclear. This TCR was recovered from a man aged 35-49 years with Graves disease. The CDR3 sequence: CASSPRVIADTEAFF. CDR3 sequence (DNA): TGTGCCAGCAGTCCGAGGGTAATAGCGGACACTGAAGCTTTCTTT.